The present T cell receptor (beta chain) was sequenced within a study of shared clonotypes between healthy human individuals. Findings of the study overall: Investigators expected sequencing depth to affect clonotype sharing among donors.

This clone was counted once. Its antigen is undetermined. Donors, healthy HIV-negative adults, lacked recent acute infections or vaccinations. A CD45RA+ naive subset and a CD45RA-negative memory subset were split from CD4+ cells. The study ran the assay at deep level. The data were produced by immunoSEQ multiplex PCR, yet TCRdb's version contains in-frame clones alone and is incomplete. This table has millions of clones, over 85% appearing once. The CDR3 loop spans 15 amino acids. V shed 5 bases and J shed 4 bases, with 12 bases lying between them. CDR1 and CDR2 from the germline V gene are MNHEY and SMNVEV (reference sequence).

The V call is TRBV27, the J call TRBJ1-6; perhaps TRBD1 as D (6 bases). This TCR came from a man aged 18 to 29 in good health. The sequencing input was naive CD4+ T cells sorted from blood. The sample's subset: CD45RA+ positively selected. CDR3 sequence reads: CASSQQGGYNSPLHF. For the CDR3, the DNA is TGTGCCAGCAGTCAACAGGGTGGGTATAATTCACCCCTCCACTTT.